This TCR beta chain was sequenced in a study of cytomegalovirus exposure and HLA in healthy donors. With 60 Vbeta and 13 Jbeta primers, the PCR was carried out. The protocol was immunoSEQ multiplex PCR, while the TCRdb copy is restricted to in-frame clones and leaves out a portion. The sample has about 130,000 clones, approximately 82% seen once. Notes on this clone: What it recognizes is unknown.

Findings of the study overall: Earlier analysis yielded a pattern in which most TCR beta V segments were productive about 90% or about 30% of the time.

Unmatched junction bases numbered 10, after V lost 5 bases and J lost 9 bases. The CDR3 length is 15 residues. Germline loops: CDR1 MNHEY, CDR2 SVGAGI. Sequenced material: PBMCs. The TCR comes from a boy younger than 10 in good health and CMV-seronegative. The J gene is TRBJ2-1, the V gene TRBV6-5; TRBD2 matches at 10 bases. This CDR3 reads CASSQRTSGVGEQFF. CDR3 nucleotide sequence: TGTGCCAGCAGTCAACGAACTAGCGGGGTGGGTGAGCAGTTCTTC.